This T cell receptor (beta chain) is drawn from a study of early T cells in non-severe SARS-CoV-2 infection. Overall study context: Sequencing used unsorted whole-blood bulk RNA, so chains lack pairing. General study results and limits: The VDJdb matching leaned toward anti-spike CD8 responses and overlooked private and CD4 specificities.

Unique molecular identifier tags were affixed to discrete cDNA molecules. TCRdb reprocessed the 5' RACE reads with MiXCR, giving one entry per CDR3 protein. The sample yields over 85,000 distinct CDR3 sequences, roughly 17% seen once. On this clonotype itself: Its antigen is unidentified.

V shed 3 bases and J shed 1 base, with 6 bases lying between them. Looked up from germline, CDR1 is DFQATT and CDR2 is SNEGSKA (reference sequence). CDR3 length: 12 residues. The receptor comes from an adult who was a healthcare worker with PCR-confirmed SARS-CoV-2 infection or an uninfected control (not recorded which). J is TRBJ1-1 and V is TRBV20-1; D gene unclear. Specimen: whole blood. CDR3 residues: CSASRGNTEAFF. DNA for the CDR3: TGCAGTGCTAGTCGGGGGAACACTGAAGCTTTCTTT.